This T cell receptor beta chain comes out of a study of cytomegalovirus exposure and HLA in healthy donors. Researchers ran the PCR with 60 Vbeta and 13 Jbeta primers. The assay was immunoSEQ multiplex PCR, and TCRdb's table has in-frame clones only and misses some. This sample has about 120,000 clones, with more than 65% found just once. The germline gives CDR1 ENHRY, CDR2 SYGVKD. V gave up 3 bases and J gave up 4 bases, with 10 bases separating them. CDR3 length: 14 residues. Study outcomes and limitations: V- and J-gene trimming of TCR beta was linked (in a later analysis) to a missense DCLRE1C variant. Common viral pathogens were later found to be apparently linked to several of the most significant clusters.

Details on this clone: Antigen unknown.

The chain is built from TRBV10-3 and TRBJ2-1; tentatively, D is TRBD2 (5 bases). This clonotype was sampled from a man between 18 and 29 years old in good health and CMV-seropositive. Sequenced material: PBMCs. The CDR3 DNA reads TGTGCCATCAGTGATCTGAGGGTATACAATGAGCAGTTCTTC. This sequence encodes CAISDLRVYNEQFF.